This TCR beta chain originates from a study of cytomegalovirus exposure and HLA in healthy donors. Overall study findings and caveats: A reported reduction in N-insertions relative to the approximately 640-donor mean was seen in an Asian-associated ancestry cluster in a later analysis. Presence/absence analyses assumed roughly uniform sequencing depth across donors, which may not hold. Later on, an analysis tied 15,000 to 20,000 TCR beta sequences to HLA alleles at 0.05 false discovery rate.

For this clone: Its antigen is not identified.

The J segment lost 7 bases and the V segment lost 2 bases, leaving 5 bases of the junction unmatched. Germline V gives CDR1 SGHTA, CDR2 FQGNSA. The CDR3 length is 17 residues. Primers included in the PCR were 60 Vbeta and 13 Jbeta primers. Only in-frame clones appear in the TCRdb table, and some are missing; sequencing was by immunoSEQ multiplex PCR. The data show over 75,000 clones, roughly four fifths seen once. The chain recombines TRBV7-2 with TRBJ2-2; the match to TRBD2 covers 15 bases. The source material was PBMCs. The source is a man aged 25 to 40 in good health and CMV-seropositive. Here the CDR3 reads CASSLWTSGRVGGELFF. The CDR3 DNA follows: TGTGCCAGCAGCTTATGGACTAGCGGGAGGGTAGGCGGGGAGCTGTTTTTT.